This T cell receptor beta chain was recorded in a study of human T cells and chemical hapten exposure. Trimming took off 3 bases at V and 1 base at J, with 9 bases between the two ends. The germline CDR1 and CDR2 sequences are SEHNR and FQNEAQ (reference sequence). The CDR3 runs to 14 residues. The library tagged each cDNA molecule with unique molecular identifiers. MiXCR, applied by TCRdb to the RACE reads, yields one record per CDR3 protein. The sample yields tens of thousands of distinct CDR3 sequences, 11% seen once. Described time point: patch test 3, about 24 weeks after DPC sensitization. Treatment given: therapeutic diphenylcyclopropenone sensitization with weekly scalp DPC. This clonotype was recorded a few times.

The receptor's source is a woman in her forties or fifties with alopecia areata. Some clones in this sample may be carry-over from other donors' samples. Sequences were derived from whole blood, sampled in connection with sensitization to the hapten diphenylcyclopropenone (DPC). The chain is built from TRBV7-9 and TRBJ2-5; a weak D match, TRBD1 (5 bases). The CDR3 bases are TGTGCCAGCAGCTTCGACAGCTTCCAAGAGACCCAGTACTTC. It yields the protein CASSFDSFQETQYF.